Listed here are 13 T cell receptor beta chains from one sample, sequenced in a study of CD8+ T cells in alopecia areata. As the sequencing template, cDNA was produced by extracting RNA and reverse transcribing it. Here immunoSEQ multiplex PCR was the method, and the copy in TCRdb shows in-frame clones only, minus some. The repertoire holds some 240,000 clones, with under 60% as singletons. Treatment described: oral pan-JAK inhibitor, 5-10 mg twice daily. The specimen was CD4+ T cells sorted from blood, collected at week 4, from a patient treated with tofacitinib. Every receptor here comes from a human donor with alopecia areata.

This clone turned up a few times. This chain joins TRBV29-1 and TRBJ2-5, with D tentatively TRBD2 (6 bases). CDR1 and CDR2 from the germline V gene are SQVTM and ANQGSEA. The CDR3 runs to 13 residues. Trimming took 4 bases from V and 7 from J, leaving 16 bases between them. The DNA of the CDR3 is TGCAGCGTTGCGGTCGGGCAGGAGGGGACCCAGTACTTC. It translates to CSVAVGQEGTQYF.

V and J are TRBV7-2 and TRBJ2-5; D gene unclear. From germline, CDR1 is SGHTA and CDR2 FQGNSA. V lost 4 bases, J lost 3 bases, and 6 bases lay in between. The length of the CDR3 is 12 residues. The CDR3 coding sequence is TGTGCCAGCAGCTGGGCGGAAGAGACCCAGTACTTC. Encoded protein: CASSWAEETQYF.

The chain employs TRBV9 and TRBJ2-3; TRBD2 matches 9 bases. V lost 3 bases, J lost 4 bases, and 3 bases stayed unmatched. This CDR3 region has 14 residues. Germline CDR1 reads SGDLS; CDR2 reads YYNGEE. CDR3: CASSALAGADTQYF. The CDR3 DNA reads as TGTGCCAGCAGCGCCTTAGCGGGGGCAGATACGCAGTATTTT.

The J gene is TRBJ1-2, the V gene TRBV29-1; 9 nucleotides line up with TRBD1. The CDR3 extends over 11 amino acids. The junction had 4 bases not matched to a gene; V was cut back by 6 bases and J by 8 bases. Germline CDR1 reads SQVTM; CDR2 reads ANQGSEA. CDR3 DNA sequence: TGCAGCGTCAGGACAGGGGAAGGCTACACCTTC. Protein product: CSVRTGEGYTF.

The CDR3 loop reads CSVLGYETQYF. DNA for the CDR3: TGCAGCGTTTTAGGCTACGAGACCCAGTACTTC. The chain uses TRBV29-1 and TRBJ2-5; no definite D call. Deletions cut 5 bases from V and 5 bases from J, with 9 bases between. The germline gives CDR1 SQVTM, CDR2 ANQGSEA. CDR3 size: 11 residues.

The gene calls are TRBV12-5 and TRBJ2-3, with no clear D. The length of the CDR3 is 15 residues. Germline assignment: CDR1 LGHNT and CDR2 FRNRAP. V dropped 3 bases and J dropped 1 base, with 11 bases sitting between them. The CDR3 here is CASGFTPRGTDTQYF. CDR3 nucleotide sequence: TGTGCTAGTGGTTTCACCCCCCGGGGCACAGATACGCAGTATTTT.

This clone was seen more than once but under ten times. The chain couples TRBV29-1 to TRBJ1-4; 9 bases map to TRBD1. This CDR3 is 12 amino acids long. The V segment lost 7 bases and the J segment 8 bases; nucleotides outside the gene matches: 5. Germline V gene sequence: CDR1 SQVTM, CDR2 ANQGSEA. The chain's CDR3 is CSARTGEEKLFF. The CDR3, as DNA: TGCAGCGCCCGGACAGGGGAGGAAAAACTGTTTTTT. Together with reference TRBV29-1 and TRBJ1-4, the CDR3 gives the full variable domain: SAVISQKPSRDICQRGTSLTIQCQVDSQVTMMFWYRQQPGQSLTLIATANQGSEATYESGFVIDKFPISRPNLTFSTLTVSNMSPEDSSIYLCSARTGEEKLFFGSGTQLSVL.

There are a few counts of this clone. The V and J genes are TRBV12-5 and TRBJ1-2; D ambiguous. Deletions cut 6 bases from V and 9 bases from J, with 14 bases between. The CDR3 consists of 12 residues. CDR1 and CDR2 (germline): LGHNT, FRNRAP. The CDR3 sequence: CASGLEAASYTF. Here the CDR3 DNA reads TGTGCTAGTGGACTCGAAGCAGCAAGCTACACCTTC.

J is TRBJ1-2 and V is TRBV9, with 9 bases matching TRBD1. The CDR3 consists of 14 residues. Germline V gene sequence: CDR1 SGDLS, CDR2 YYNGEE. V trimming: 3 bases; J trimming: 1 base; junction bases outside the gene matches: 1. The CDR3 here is CASSAGQGNYGYTF. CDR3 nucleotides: TGTGCCAGCAGCGCGGGACAGGGTAACTATGGCTACACCTTC.

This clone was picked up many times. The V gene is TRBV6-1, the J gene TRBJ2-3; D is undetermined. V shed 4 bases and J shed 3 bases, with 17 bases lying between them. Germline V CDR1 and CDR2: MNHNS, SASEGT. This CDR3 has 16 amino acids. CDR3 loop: CASSASVWGLTDTQYF. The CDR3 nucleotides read TGTGCCAGCAGTGCCAGTGTTTGGGGTTTAACAGATACGCAGTATTTT.

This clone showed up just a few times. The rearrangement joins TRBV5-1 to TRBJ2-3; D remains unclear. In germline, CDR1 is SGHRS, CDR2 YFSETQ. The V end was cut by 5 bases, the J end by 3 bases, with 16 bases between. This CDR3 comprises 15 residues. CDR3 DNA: TGCGCCAGCAGTCGAGCTACCGCTCTTACAGATACGCAGTATTTT. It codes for CASSRATALTDTQYF.

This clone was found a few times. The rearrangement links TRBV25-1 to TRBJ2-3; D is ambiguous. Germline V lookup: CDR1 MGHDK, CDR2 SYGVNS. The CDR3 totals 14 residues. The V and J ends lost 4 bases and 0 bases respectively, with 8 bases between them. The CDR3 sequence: CASSVPGSTDTQYF. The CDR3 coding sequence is TGTGCCAGCAGTGTCCCGGGTAGCACAGATACGCAGTATTTT.

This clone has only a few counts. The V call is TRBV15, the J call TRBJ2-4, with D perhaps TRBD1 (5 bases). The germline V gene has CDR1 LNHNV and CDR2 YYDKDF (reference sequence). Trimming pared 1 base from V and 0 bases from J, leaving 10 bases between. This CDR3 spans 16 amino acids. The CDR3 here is CATSRGLGVAKNIQYF. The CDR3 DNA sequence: TGTGCCACCAGCAGAGGGTTAGGGGTAGCCAAAAACATTCAGTACTTC.